The 22 T cell receptor beta chains below were found in one sample sequenced in a study of blood T cell repertoires in COVID-19. Data came from immunoSEQ multiplex PCR; TCRdb stores just in-frame clones and leaves some out. The sample contains a few hundred thousand clones, 84% of which appear only once. The sample comprised peripheral blood. The receptor set was obtained from a man in his 60s with acute or convalescent COVID-19.

The V and J genes are TRBV27 and TRBJ2-1; 8 bases are shared with TRBD2. The germline CDR1 and CDR2 sequences are MNHEY and SMNVEV (reference sequence). V was pared by 5 bases and J by 6 bases, with 12 bases of the junction left unmatched. The CDR3 has 16 residues. The CDR3 DNA sequence: TGTGCCAGCAGTCCCTCTTCTAGCGGGCTGGGCAATGAGCAGTTCTTC. This encodes CASSPSSSGLGNEQFF.

The V and J genes are TRBV6-1 and TRBJ2-7, with TRBD2 identical over 7 bases. The ends lost 1 base at V and 2 bases at J; junction bases unmatched: 5. Germline CDR1 and CDR2: MNHNS and SASEGT. The CDR3 length is 15 residues. CDR3: CASSEGGGLPYEQYF. The DNA of the CDR3 is TGTGCCAGCAGTGAAGGGGGGGGACTCCCCTACGAGCAGTACTTC.

This clone showed up just a few times. The sample contains more than one DNA sequence encoding this CDR3. The chain couples TRBV18 to TRBJ1-5, with 10 nucleotides matching TRBD1. The CDR3 is made up of 14 amino acids. V dropped 3 bases and J dropped 5; count of bases not matched to a gene: 1. Germline V lookup: CDR1 KGHSH, CDR2 LQKENI. The CDR3, as DNA: TGTGCCAGCTCACCGGGGACAGGGGATCAGCCCCAGCATTTT. Encoded protein: CASSPGTGDQPQHF.

CDR3 residues: CASSPSGSSTDTQYF. The CDR3 bases are TGTGCCAGCAGTCCTAGCGGCTCTAGCACAGATACGCAGTATTTT. The chain uses TRBV21-1 and TRBJ2-3; the DNA was not used to check the table's D call, TRBD2. TRBV21-1 is a pseudogene locus. CDR3 size: 15 residues.

The chain links TRBV5-1 to TRBJ2-7; D perhaps matches TRBD2 (6 bases). V was clipped by 0 bases and J by 13 bases, with 23 bases between them. The CDR3 spans 15 residues. Per germline, CDR1 SGHRS and CDR2 YFSETQ. CDR3 coding DNA: TGCGCCAGCAGCTTGGGGACTACCGGGCCCTCCATAATCTACTTC. Protein sequence: CASSLGTTGPSIIYF.

This clone was counted a single time. The rearrangement joins TRBV30 to TRBJ2-7; 9 nucleotides line up with TRBD1. Germline CDR1 and CDR2: GTSNPN and SVGIG (reference sequence). The CDR3 runs to 14 residues. V gave up 2 bases and J gave up 3 bases; unmatched junction bases: 5. This CDR3 reads CAWSLGTGHYEQYF. Written as DNA, the CDR3 is TGTGCCTGGAGTTTGGGGACAGGGCACTACGAGCAGTACTTC.

V and J are TRBV15 and TRBJ2-5; D perhaps matches TRBD2 (5 bases). This CDR3 comprises 15 residues. Germline lookup yields CDR1 LNHNV and CDR2 YYDKDF (reference sequence). Trimming cost V 1 base and J 4 bases, with 13 bases left between them. The CDR3 loop is CATSRAAELLETQYF. The CDR3 bases are TGTGCCACCAGCAGAGCAGCGGAACTATTAGAGACCCAGTACTTC.

V gene TRBV7-2 combines with J gene TRBJ2-1; the match to TRBD2 covers 10 bases. This CDR3 has 15 residues. Germline assignment: CDR1 SGHTA and CDR2 FQGNSA. Trimming removed 4 bases from V and 10 bases from J; junction bases left unmatched: 10. The CDR3: CASSYASSGGTEQFF. The CDR3 DNA reads as TGTGCCAGCAGCTACGCCTCTAGCGGGGGCACCGAGCAGTTCTTC.

This clone has just a few counts. J is TRBJ1-5 and V is TRBV28, with TRBD1 matching over 8 bases. CDR3 size: 18 residues. J lost 0 bases, V lost 4 bases, and 11 bases had no gene match. Germline-derived CDR1 and CDR2 are MDHEN and SYDVKM. CDR3 nucleotide sequence: TGTGCCAGCAGTTCCATGACAGGGGCGAGAATTAGCAATCAGCCCCAGCATTTT. As protein: CASSSMTGARISNQPQHF.

The genes are TRBV19 and TRBJ2-4; 11 bases agree with TRBD2. In germline, CDR1 is LNHDA, CDR2 SQIVND (reference sequence). The CDR3 has 15 amino acids. The V gene end was trimmed by 1 base and the J gene end by 9 bases; junction bases not matched to a gene: 5. The CDR3 DNA reads TGTGCCAGTAGTATAGTGCGGACTAGCGGGTCCATTCAGTACTTC. It translates to CASSIVRTSGSIQYF.

The chain carries TRBV7-6 and TRBJ2-1, with TRBD2 matching 9 bases. J gave up 3 bases and V 5 bases, and 5 bases lay outside the gene matches. Germline V CDR1 and CDR2: SGHVS, FNYEAQ. This CDR3 is 15 amino acids long. CDR3 bases: TGTGCCAGCAGCCGAGCGGGGGGTCTCTACAATGAGCAGTTCTTC. Protein: CASSRAGGLYNEQFF.

The chain recombines TRBV5-5 with TRBJ2-7, with 12 bases aligning to TRBD1. CDR1 is SGHKS and CDR2 is YYEKEE in the germline V gene (reference sequence). J gave up 2 bases and V 4 bases, and 4 bases lay outside the gene matches. The CDR3 covers 15 residues. This CDR3 is CASSKGTGGPYEQYF. The CDR3 DNA is TGTGCCAGCAGCAAGGGGACAGGGGGCCCCTACGAGCAGTACTTC.

The rearrangement joins TRBV4-2 to TRBJ1-1; D is possibly TRBD1 (6 bases). Between the trimmed V and J ends, which lost 3 bases and 0 bases, there was a span of 11 bases. The CDR3 runs 15 residues. CDR1 and CDR2 from the germline V gene are LGHNA and YNFKEQ. In nucleotides, the CDR3 is TGTGCCAGCAGCCAGGGGGCCTTAGTGAACACTGAAGCTTTCTTT. This codes for CASSQGALVNTEAFF.

In the case of this clone: Other DNA sequences from this sample encode an identical CDR3 as well. The chain recombines TRBV11-2 with TRBJ1-2, with 7 bases lining up with TRBD1. Germline V gives CDR1 SGHAT, CDR2 FQNNGV. This CDR3 is built from 13 residues. With V trimmed by 3 bases and J by 8 bases, 6 bases remained unmatched. The CDR3 protein is CASSLEGASGYTF. The CDR3 bases are TGTGCCAGCAGCTTGGAGGGGGCGTCGGGCTACACCTTC.

This clone was seen a few times. The rearrangement links TRBV14 to TRBJ2-7, with 8 bases matching TRBD2. The V gene's germline CDR1 is SGHDN and CDR2 FVKESK. CDR3 length equals 14 residues. V shed 4 bases, J shed 4 bases, and the junction held 6 bases outside the gene matches. The DNA of the CDR3 is TGTGCCAGCAGCCCGAGCGGGAGCCTATACGAGCAGTACTTC. Protein product: CASSPSGSLYEQYF.

The chain links TRBV12-3 or TRBV12-4 to TRBJ1-1, with D possibly being TRBD1 (5 bases). Deletions cut 6 bases from V and 6 bases from J, with 14 bases between. This CDR3 has 13 residues. CDR3 protein: CASRKGVGSEAFF. In DNA form, the CDR3 reads TGTGCCAGCAGAAAAGGGGTAGGATCTGAAGCTTTCTTT.

This chain joins TRBV29-1 and TRBJ2-7; the D gene is possibly TRBD1 (6 bases). This CDR3 is built from 11 residues. Trimming took 6 bases from V and 3 from J, leaving 9 bases between them. CDR1 and CDR2 from the germline V gene are SQVTM and ANQGSEA. The CDR3: CSVTDSYEQYF. The CDR3 region has the DNA TGCAGCGTCACGGACAGCTACGAGCAGTACTTC.

V is TRBV14 and J is TRBJ2-7, with TRBD2 identical over 10 bases. Germline CDR1 and CDR2: SGHDN and FVKESK. Trimming at V came to 4 bases and at J to 0 bases, leaving 6 bases not matched to a gene. There are 16 residues in the CDR3. DNA for the CDR3: TGTGCCAGCAGCCGCCGTAGCGGGGGGTACTCCTACGAGCAGTACTTC. It codes for CASSRRSGGYSYEQYF.

The chain has TRBV5-4 and TRBJ2-2; the D gene is possibly TRBD2 (6 bases). The CDR3 contains 15 residues. Germline V CDR1 and CDR2: SGHNT, YYREEE (reference sequence). V gave up 4 bases and J gave up 6 bases, with 16 bases separating them. CDR3 amino acids: CASSGTREAAGELFF. CDR3 coding DNA: TGTGCCAGCAGCGGTACTAGGGAGGCGGCCGGGGAGCTGTTTTTT.

This clone was seen only a few times. CDR3 nucleotides: TGTGCCAGCAGACGACAGGGGGACTATGGCTACACCTTC. Its protein is CASRRQGDYGYTF. The V gene is TRBV6-5, the J gene TRBJ1-2; 9 nucleotides align to TRBD1. Germline V gives CDR1 MNHEY, CDR2 SVGAGI. The CDR3 consists of 13 residues. V shed 6 bases and J 3 bases; nucleotides not matched to a gene: 2.

The CDR3 DNA reads as TGTGCCAGCAGCTTAGATTTGTCGGCCGCGGCACCCCTCCACTTT. This encodes CASSLDLSAAAPLHF. The chain couples TRBV11-2 to TRBJ1-6, with unresolved D. The CDR3 is 15 amino acids. Deletions cut 0 bases from V and 11 bases from J, with 14 bases between. Germline assignment: CDR1 SGHAT and CDR2 FQNNGV.

This chain links TRBV19 with TRBJ1-4; a possible D gene is TRBD1 (6 bases). Germline V gene sequence: CDR1 LNHDA, CDR2 SQIVND (reference sequence). The CDR3 totals 14 residues. The V end lost 5 bases, the J end lost 6 bases, and 13 bases lay between the germline ends. The chain's CDR3 is CASSQRGGDEKLFF. The CDR3 coding sequence is TGTGCCAGTAGTCAAAGGGGGGGCGATGAAAAACTGTTTTTT.